Sequencing of this T cell receptor (beta chain) was carried out in a study of T cell responses to AZD1222 COVID-19 vaccine. Method: immunoSEQ multiplex PCR; TCRdb's copy keeps in-frame clones and lacks some. The table records about 110,000 clones, approximately 92% of them present only once. The sequenced sample was peripheral blood, obtained 28 days after the second AZD1222 dose. This receptor was taken from an adult who received the AZD1222 COVID-19 vaccine.

The CDR3 nucleotides are TGTGCCAGCAGCTTAGCCTCGTCCGGAGCCGGAAACACCATATATTTT. It specifies CASSLASSGAGNTIYF. V usage is TRBV7-9 and J usage is TRBJ1-3, with D unclear. The CDR3 contains 16 residues. With 0 bases removed from V and 4 bases from J, the gap between germline ends came to 13 bases. CDR1 is SEHNR, CDR2 FQNEAQ, per germline (reference sequence).